These T cell receptor beta chains were read from a single sample in a study of long-term antiretroviral therapy in people with HIV. Assay: immunoSEQ multiplex PCR; the TCRdb copy retains only in-frame clones and omits some. The data contain 25,000 to 35,000 clones, 95% of them singletons. The sample here was unsorted PBMCs, taken 5.3 years after starting antiretroviral therapy. The origin of the receptors is a man between 25 and 39 years old with HIV. Each CDR3 is given with its conserved first and last residue. Fields, in order: CDR3 DNA, CDR3 protein, V gene, D gene, J gene, clone size. The D gene is left open where the match is weak. A clone size is listed for some rows: how often the clone was seen (once, few, many), or a class if it is expanded.

CDR3nt: TGTGCCAGATTTAATCCAGTGACAGGGAGGTCCGCAGCGTGGCCCCAGCATTTT
CDR3aa: CARFNPVTGRSAAWPQHF
v_gene: TRBV7-6
d_gene: TRBD1
j_gene: TRBJ1-5
abundance: .

CDR3nt: TGCAGCGCTGGGGCGGACAGGGGCGGTAACACTGAAGCTTTCTTT
CDR3aa: CSAGADRGGNTEAFF
v_gene: TRBV29-1
d_gene: TRBD1
j_gene: TRBJ1-1
abundance: .

CDR3nt: TGTGCCAGCAGCTTAGGAGGGGGCGCCGACACTGAAGCTTTCTTT
CDR3aa: CASSLGGGADTEAFF
v_gene: TRBV7-3
d_gene: TRBD1
j_gene: TRBJ1-1
abundance: once

CDR3nt: TGTGCCAGCAGTGACTCGACCCGTGGTGGAATCGATACGCAGTATTTT
CDR3aa: CASSDSTRGGIDTQYF
v_gene: TRBV6-4
d_gene: .
j_gene: TRBJ2-3
abundance: .

CDR3nt: TGTGCCAGCAGTTTATCGCCCCGGGGCTTCTATGGCTACACCTTC
CDR3aa: CASSLSPRGFYGYTF
v_gene: TRBV27
d_gene: .
j_gene: TRBJ1-2
abundance: .

CDR3nt: TGTGCCATCAGTGAGAGATGGGACATTGAAGCTTTCTTT
CDR3aa: CAISERWDIEAFF
v_gene: TRBV10-3
d_gene: .
j_gene: TRBJ1-1
abundance: .

CDR3nt: TGTGCCAGCGGTGTACAGGGGAATGAGCAGTTCTTC
CDR3aa: CASGVQGNEQFF
v_gene: TRBV6-6
d_gene: TRBD1
j_gene: TRBJ2-1
abundance: .

CDR3nt: TGTGCCAGCAGTCCCGAGATCAGGATGAACACTGAAGCTTTCTTT
CDR3aa: CASSPEIRMNTEAFF
v_gene: TRBV6-5
d_gene: .
j_gene: TRBJ1-1
abundance: .

CDR3nt: TGTGCCAGCAGCTTGGGAGGAGATCTAGTGGGGGATGAGCAGTTCTTC
CDR3aa: CASSLGGDLVGDEQFF
v_gene: TRBV5-8
d_gene: .
j_gene: TRBJ2-1
abundance: .

CDR3nt: TGTGCCAGCAGAGGACAGGGGAGAACTGAAGCTTTCTTT
CDR3aa: CASRGQGRTEAFF
v_gene: TRBV6-5
d_gene: TRBD1
j_gene: TRBJ1-1
abundance: .

CDR3nt: TGTGCCAGTAGTATAGGGGAGGGAGAGATCTACGAGCAGTACTTC
CDR3aa: CASSIGEGEIYEQYF
v_gene: TRBV19
d_gene: TRBD2
j_gene: TRBJ2-7
abundance: .

CDR3nt: TGTGCCACCAGCAGAGGGTGGGGCACCGGGGAGCTGTTTTTT
CDR3aa: CATSRGWGTGELFF
v_gene: TRBV15
d_gene: .
j_gene: TRBJ2-2
abundance: .

CDR3nt: TGTGCCAGCAGTTTACCAGGACCGGTCGGCTACACCTTC
CDR3aa: CASSLPGPVGYTF
v_gene: TRBV28
d_gene: .
j_gene: TRBJ1-2
abundance: .

CDR3nt: TGTGCCATCAGTGGACTACAGGGACGGAGCACAGATACGCAGTATTTT
CDR3aa: CAISGLQGRSTDTQYF
v_gene: TRBV10-3
d_gene: .
j_gene: TRBJ2-3
abundance: .

CDR3nt: TGTGCCAGCAGCTTACTCCATCGCAGGGGGCTTCTCTATGGCTACACCTTC
CDR3aa: CASSLLHRRGLLYGYTF
v_gene: TRBV7-2
d_gene: TRBD1
j_gene: TRBJ1-2
abundance: .

CDR3nt: TGTGCCAGCAGCGTAGGGGCGGGTGGGGAGACCCAGTACTTC
CDR3aa: CASSVGAGGETQYF
v_gene: TRBV9
d_gene: .
j_gene: TRBJ2-5
abundance: .

CDR3nt: TGTGCCAGTAGGACGGAGGGACTCTACGAGCAGTACTTC
CDR3aa: CASRTEGLYEQYF
v_gene: TRBV6-5
d_gene: .
j_gene: TRBJ2-7
abundance: .

CDR3nt: TGTGCCAGCAGCCTAAGCATCGATAGGGGCACAGATACGCAGTATTTT
CDR3aa: CASSLSIDRGTDTQYF
v_gene: TRBV9
d_gene: .
j_gene: TRBJ2-3
abundance: .

CDR3nt: TGCGCCAGCAGCCAAGATGACAGGCCCCCAGATACGCAGTATTTT
CDR3aa: CASSQDDRPPDTQYF
v_gene: TRBV4-1
d_gene: .
j_gene: TRBJ2-3
abundance: .

CDR3nt: TGTGCCACCAGCATCCTCCGGGGCCTCCGTGGGGCGCTCAGGGAGACCCAGTACTTC
CDR3aa: CATSILRGLRGALRETQYF
v_gene: TRBV15
d_gene: .
j_gene: TRBJ2-5
abundance: .

CDR3nt: TGTGCCAGCAGCTTAGGCGGGACTAGTATATCAGATACGCAGTATTTT
CDR3aa: CASSLGGTSISDTQYF
v_gene: TRBV7-6
d_gene: TRBD2
j_gene: TRBJ2-3
abundance: .